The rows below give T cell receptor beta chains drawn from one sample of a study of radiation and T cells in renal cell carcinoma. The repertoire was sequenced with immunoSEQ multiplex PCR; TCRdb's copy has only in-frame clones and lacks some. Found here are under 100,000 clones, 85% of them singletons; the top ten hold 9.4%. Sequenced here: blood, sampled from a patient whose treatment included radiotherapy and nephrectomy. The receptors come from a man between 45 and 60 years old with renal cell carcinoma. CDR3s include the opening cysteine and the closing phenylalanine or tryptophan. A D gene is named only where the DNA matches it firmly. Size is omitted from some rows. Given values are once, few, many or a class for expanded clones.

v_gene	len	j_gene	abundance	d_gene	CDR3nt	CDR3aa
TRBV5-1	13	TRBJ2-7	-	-	TGCGCCAGCAGTCCTACAGGGATCGACGAGCAGTACTTC	CASSPTGIDEQYF
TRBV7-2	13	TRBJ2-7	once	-	TGTGCCAGCAGCCCGTGGGCTTCGGGCGAGCAGTACTTC	CASSPWASGEQYF
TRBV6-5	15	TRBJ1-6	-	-	TGTGCCAGCAGTTACGGCATCTCCTATAATTCACCCCTCCACTTT	CASSYGISYNSPLHF
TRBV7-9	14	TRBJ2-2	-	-	TGTGCCAGCAGCGGCAGACTAGTCACCGGGGAGCTGTTTTTT	CASSGRLVTGELFF
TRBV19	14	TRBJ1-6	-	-	TGTGCCACCGGGGACGGGCTTGAAGGTTCACCCCTCCACTTT	CATGDGLEGSPLHF
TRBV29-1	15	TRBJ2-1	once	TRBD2	TGCAGCGTTTTTAGCGGGTCAAGCTCCTACAATGAGCAGTTCTTC	CSVFSGSSSYNEQFF
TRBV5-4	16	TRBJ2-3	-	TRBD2	TGTGCCAGCAGCAGGGGCGAGCGGGGGAGCACAGATACGCAGTGTTTT	CASSRGERGSTDTQCF
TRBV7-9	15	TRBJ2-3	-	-	TGTGCCAGCAGCTTAGCGCAAGGCCCCACAGATACGCAGTATTTT	CASSLAQGPTDTQYF
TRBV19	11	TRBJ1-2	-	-	TGTGCCAGTAGTTATGCTAATGGCTACACCTTC	CASSYANGYTF
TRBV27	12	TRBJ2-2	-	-	TGTGCCAGCATCATAGGGGGCGGGGAGCTGTTTTTT	CASIIGGGELFF
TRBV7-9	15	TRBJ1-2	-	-	TGTGCCAGCAGCACCGTATACGGGGGGCTGGGGGGCTACACCTTC	CASSTVYGGLGGYTF
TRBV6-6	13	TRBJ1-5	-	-	TGTGCCAGCAGTTTCCGGGCCGTACAGCCCCAGCATTTT	CASSFRAVQPQHF
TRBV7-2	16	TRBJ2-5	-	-	TGTGCCAGCAGCCAAGCCGGGGGGCTCTCCCAAGAGACCCAGTACTTC	CASSQAGGLSQETQYF
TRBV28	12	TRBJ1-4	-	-	TGTGCCAGCAGCTATGTTTCTGAAAAACTGTTTTTT	CASSYVSEKLFF
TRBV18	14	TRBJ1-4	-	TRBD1	TGTGCCAGCTCACGGGACAGGGCACAAGAAAAACTGTTTTTT	CASSRDRAQEKLFF
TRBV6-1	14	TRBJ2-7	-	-	TGTGCCAGCAGTGTCATTCAGGGAAACTACGAGCAGTACTTC	CASSVIQGNYEQYF
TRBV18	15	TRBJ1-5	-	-	TGTGCCAGCTCACCCACAGGGAATAGCAATCAGCCCCAGCATTTT	CASSPTGNSNQPQHF
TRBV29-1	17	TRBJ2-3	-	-	TGCAGCGTTGATGGGATCCGGGACGAACTTTATACAGATACGCAGTATTTT	CSVDGIRDELYTDTQYF
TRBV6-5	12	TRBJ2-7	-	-	TGTGCCAGCAGTTACTCTGGGGGCGAGCAGTACTTC	CASSYSGGEQYF
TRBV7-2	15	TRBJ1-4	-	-	TGTGCCAGCAGTGGTTGGGGGGGGCCGAAAGAAAAACTGTTTTTT	CASSGWGGPKEKLFF
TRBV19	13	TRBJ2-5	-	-	TGTGCCAGTAGTACGCAGCTTCAAGAGACCCAGTACTTC	CASSTQLQETQYF
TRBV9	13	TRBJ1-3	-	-	TGTGCCAGCAGCGTAGAGGTCGGGGACACCATATATTTT	CASSVEVGDTIYF
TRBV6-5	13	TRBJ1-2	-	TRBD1	TGTGCCAGCAGTTTCGACAGGGAAGGAGGCTACACCTTC	CASSFDREGGYTF
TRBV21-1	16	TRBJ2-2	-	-	TGTGCCAGCAGCAGGTCCTGGACCCCGAACACCGGGGAGCTGTTTTTT	CASSRSWTPNTGELFF
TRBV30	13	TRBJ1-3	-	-	TGTGCCTGGAGTACAGGGCCCGGAAACACCATATATTTT	CAWSTGPGNTIYF